The clone carrying this T cell receptor beta chain has just a few counts. Its antigen remains unidentified. The sample comes from a study of cytomegalovirus exposure and HLA in healthy donors. The study ran its PCR with 60 Vbeta and 13 Jbeta primers. The method was immunoSEQ multiplex PCR; TCRdb's version includes in-frame clones alone and lacks a portion of them. The sample has approximately 170,000 clones, roughly 70% seen once. Findings and caveats of the study: Another analysis was done later, and it associated over 15,000 TCR beta sequences with HLA alleles at 0.05 false discovery rate. Common viral pathogens seemed to be connected with several of the most significant clusters, according to a later analysis. According to the study, about 180 TCR beta chains were cytomegalovirus-associated. Trimming of TCR beta V- and J-genes showed a link, identified in a later analysis, to a missense DCLRE1C variant.

The source is a woman aged 18-30 years in good health and CMV-seropositive. The sample was PBMCs.

The CDR3: CASSWGTGSYGYTF. CDR3 sequence (DNA): TGTGCCAGCAGCTGGGGGACAGGAAGCTATGGCTACACCTTC. This chain links TRBV7-2 with TRBJ1-2, with 8 bases fitting TRBD1. This CDR3 is built from 14 residues. V gave up 4 bases and J gave up 4 bases; unmatched junction bases: 5. CDR1 is SGHTA, CDR2 FQGNSA, per germline.